The clone carrying this T cell receptor (beta chain) was detected only once. Sequenced by immunoSEQ multiplex PCR; TCRdb stores in-frame clones only, minus some. The sample carries under 200,000 clones, about 86% recorded once. This entry belongs to a study of blood T cell repertoires in COVID-19. About the study: The United States, Italy and Spain were the sources of the acute and convalescent COVID-19 samples.

There are 16 residues in the CDR3. Looked up from germline, CDR1 is LGHNA and CDR2 is YSLEER. The trim removed 0 bases at V and 6 bases at J, leaving 4 bases unmatched. Sequenced: peripheral blood. This chain uses TRBV4-3 with TRBJ2-7, with 14 bases lining up with TRBD2. This sequence was found in a man aged 50-59 years with active or convalescent COVID-19. The CDR3 here is CASSQDSGLAGVEQYF. CDR3 nucleotide sequence: TGCGCCAGCAGCCAAGATTCGGGACTAGCGGGAGTCGAGCAGTACTTC.